This note documents a single T cell receptor beta chain sequence. The record originates from a study of beta chain features in type 1 diabetes. Study background: Researchers looked at about 110 million sorted cells across all samples.

Germline lookup yields CDR1 SGHAT and CDR2 FQNNGV. Trimming pared 1 base from V and 5 bases from J, leaving 11 bases between. The CDR3 runs 15 residues. Every bit of the isolated RNA underwent reverse transcription, so sequencing read expressed TCRB transcripts. Sequencing was performed with immunoSEQ multiplex PCR; in TCRdb, only in-frame clones are kept and a portion is missing. The sample includes about 300,000 clones, approximately 8.1% of them seen just once. Only one heparinised blood draw was taken per donor, and its volume averaged about 120 mL. Every sorted population was more than 95% pure. The sample comprised central memory CD4+ T cells from blood. This sequence was found in a woman younger than 30 in good health. The genes are TRBV11-2 and TRBJ2-2; no reliable D call. The CDR3 sequence is CASSLVAFATGELFF. Written as DNA, the CDR3 is TGTGCCAGCAGCTTAGTGGCGTTCGCTACCGGGGAGCTGTTTTTT.